In this sample, the clone carrying this T cell receptor beta chain turned up a few times. Its specificity is not known. This sample was taken from a study of long-term antiretroviral therapy in people with HIV. CDR3 length: 17 amino acids. Unmatched junction bases numbered 5, after V lost 3 bases and J lost 5 bases. The germline V gene has CDR1 LGHNA and CDR2 YNFKEQ. Study-level points and caveats: Comparison with controls showed narrower CDR3 length ranges in HIV repertoires.

They ran version v3.0 of the immunoSEQ assay at survey level. Measured with immunoSEQ multiplex PCR; TCRdb has only the in-frame clones, and not every one. The repertoire holds over 35,000 clones, about 80% seen once, with roughly 6% in the top ten. This TCR was recovered from a man aged 25 to 45 with HIV. The rearrangement uses TRBV4-2 and TRBJ2-2, with 14 bases fitting TRBD2. Material: unsorted PBMCs, obtained 3.4 years after starting antiretroviral therapy. CDR3 in amino acids: CASSQGLAGVQTGELFF. CDR3 nucleotides: TGTGCCAGCAGCCAGGGACTAGCGGGAGTTCAGACCGGGGAGCTGTTTTTT.